Below are 24 T cell receptor beta chains sequenced from a single sample in a study of spatial heterogeneity in lung cancer. Time point noted: sample taken at primary tumor resection. The sequenced material consisted of unsorted whole RNA from tumor, nontumor lung or frozen PBMC. From the 5' RACE reads, TCRdb called clonotypes with MiXCR, one entry per CDR3 protein. Here the sample spans tens of thousands of distinct CDR3 sequences, more than 8% being singletons. This specimen was PBMCs, taken at surgery. The receptors stem from a female donor with early-stage non-small cell lung cancer.

This clonotype came up many times. V is TRBV10-3 and J is TRBJ2-1, with TRBD1 matching over 9 bases. The germline V gene encodes CDR1 ENHRY and CDR2 SYGVKD. CDR3 length: 15 amino acids. V was clipped by 2 bases and J by 7 bases; unmatched bases: 6. In DNA, the CDR3 is TGTGCCATCAGTGAGGTCACAGGGGGCAAGAATGAGCAGTTCTTC. This encodes CAISEVTGGKNEQFF.

This clonotype was counted many times. The chain uses TRBV5-1 and TRBJ1-5; TRBD1 might be the D (6 bases). This CDR3 spans 18 amino acids. Trimming left V 5 bases short and J 3 bases short, with 24 bases between. CDR1 and CDR2 (germline): SGHRS, YFSETQ. DNA for the CDR3: TGCGCCAGCAGTTTATTAGATAGGGACAAAAGCTTCAATCAGCCCCAGCATTTT. Encoded protein: CASSLLDRDKSFNQPQHF.

This clonotype was picked up many times. This rearrangement joins TRBV5-1 to TRBJ2-1, with no clear D. The V end lost 0 bases, the J end lost 7 bases, and 8 bases lay between the germline ends. The CDR3 contains 13 residues. Germline CDR1 SGHRS, CDR2 YFSETQ. The CDR3 loop is CASSLAKTNEQFF. In nucleotides, the CDR3 is TGCGCCAGCAGCTTGGCCAAGACGAATGAGCAGTTCTTC. Variable domain in full (rest from reference TRBV5-1 and TRBJ2-1): KAGVTQTPRYLIKTRGQQVTLSCSPISGHRSVSWYQQTPGQGLQFLFEYFSETQRNKGNFPGRFSGRQFSNSRSEMNVSTLELGDSALYLCASSLAKTNEQFFGPGTRLTVL.

This clonotype has ten or more counts. The chain uses TRBV4-2 and TRBJ2-1, with a weak D call TRBD2 (5 bases). Trimming took off 3 bases at V and 7 bases at J, with 22 bases between the two ends. The CDR3 covers 17 residues. The germline V gene has CDR1 LGHNA and CDR2 YNFKEQ. In nucleotides, the CDR3 is TGTGCCAGCAGCCATAAAGGGCTAGCACAGTCGGGTAATGAGCAGTTCTTC. Its protein product is CASSHKGLAQSGNEQFF.

This clonotype was found a few times. The genes are TRBV18 and TRBJ2-2, with D hard to call. Germline V gene data show CDR1 as KGHSH and CDR2 as LQKENI. The germline V and J ends were trimmed by 6 bases and 4 bases, with 12 bases remaining between them. The CDR3 has 14 residues. The CDR3 DNA is TGTGCCAGCTCTCCGGACCGCCTCACCGGGGAGCTGTTTTTT. Translation gives CASSPDRLTGELFF.

This clonotype was detected ten times or more. This chain uses TRBV28 with TRBJ2-7; 10 nucleotides match TRBD1. The germline V gene encodes CDR1 MDHEN and CDR2 SYDVKM. V dropped 5 bases and J dropped 1; count of bases not matched to a gene: 2. This CDR3 comprises 14 residues. The CDR3: CASSRDRGSYEQYF. The CDR3 coding sequence is TGTGCCAGCAGTAGGGACAGGGGATCCTACGAGCAGTACTTC.

This clonotype was seen ten or more times. This rearrangement joins TRBV6-2 or TRBV6-3 to TRBJ1-5; 8 nucleotides agree with TRBD1. Germline lookup yields CDR1 MNHEY and CDR2 SVGEGT. The CDR3 consists of 15 residues. V lost 4 bases, J lost 2 bases, and 4 bases stayed unmatched. In DNA, the CDR3 is TGTGCCAGCAGTTTGACAGGGGTCGGCAATCAGCCCCAGCATTTT. Protein: CASSLTGVGNQPQHF.

V usage is TRBV6-6 and J usage is TRBJ1-2; D not certain. Germline V gene lookup returns CDR1 MNHNY and CDR2 SVGAGI (reference sequence). CDR3 length: 13 residues. V shed 5 bases and J shed 2 bases, with 9 bases lying between them. The CDR3 sequence is CASSPDWNYGYTF. The CDR3 DNA follows: TGTGCCAGCAGTCCCGACTGGAACTATGGCTACACCTTC.

This clonotype occurred a few times. This rearrangement joins TRBV5-1 to TRBJ1-2; possible D gene TRBD1, 6 bases. V lost 4 bases to trimming and J lost 3 bases, with 13 bases between them. The germline CDR1 and CDR2 sequences are SGHRS and YFSETQ. The CDR3 has 14 residues. In DNA, the CDR3 is TGCGCCAGCAGCCAGGACAGAGCTGACTATGGCTACACCTTC. Amino acid sequence: CASSQDRADYGYTF.

This clonotype was observed at least ten times. The gene calls are TRBV7-9 and TRBJ2-1; 8 bases align to TRBD2. The CDR3 has 14 amino acids. V lost 2 bases, J lost 3 bases, and 0 bases stayed unmatched. Germline-derived CDR1 and CDR2 are SEHNR and FQNEAQ (reference sequence). The DNA for the CDR3 is TGTGCCAGCAGCTTAAGCGGGAGCTACAATGAGCAGTTCTTC. Translation: CASSLSGSYNEQFF. The full variable domain, its missing parts supplied by reference TRBV7-9 and TRBJ2-1, is DTGVSQNPRHKITKRGQNVTFRCDPISEHNRLYWYRQTLGQGPEFLTYFQNEAQLEKSRLLSDRFSAERPKGSFSTLEIQRTEQGDSAMYLCASSLSGSYNEQFFGPGTRLTVL.

This clonotype was found many times. V and J are TRBV30 and TRBJ1-5; D gene uncertain. V was shortened by 0 bases and J by 4 bases, with 7 bases between the two germline ends. CDR1 is GTSNPN, CDR2 SVGIG, per germline (reference sequence). The CDR3 covers 13 residues. The CDR3 protein is CAWSVEGNQPQHF. Written as DNA, the CDR3 is TGTGCCTGGAGTGTAGAAGGGAATCAGCCCCAGCATTTT. Using reference TRBV30 and TRBJ1-5 for the parts outside the CDR3, the full variable domain is SQTIHQWPATLVQPVGSPLSLECTVEGTSNPNLYWYRQAAGRGLQLLFYSVGIGQISSEVPQNLSASRPQDRQFILSSKKLLLSDSGFYLCAWSVEGNQPQHFGDGTRLSIL.

This clonotype has ten or more counts. This CDR3 is CASSINGRFF. The CDR3 coding sequence is TGTGCCAGTAGTATAAATGGTCGGTTCTTC. The J gene is TRBJ2-1, the V gene TRBV19, with D unresolved. V lost 2 bases and J 15 bases, leaving 8 bases between the germline ends. Germline CDR1 is LNHDA and CDR2 is SQIVND (reference sequence). The CDR3 runs to 10 residues.

There are a few counts of this clonotype. This chain joins TRBV2 and TRBJ2-5; no reliable D call. CDR3 size: 12 residues. Germline V gene lookup returns CDR1 SNHLY and CDR2 FYNNEI. Deletions cut 5 bases from V and 5 bases from J, with 9 bases between. The CDR3 region has the DNA TGTGCCAGCAGTCTCCGGGCTGAGACCCAGTACTTC. The encoded protein is CASSLRAETQYF. The full variable domain, completed using reference TRBV2 and TRBJ2-5, is EPEVTQTPSHQVTQMGQEVILRCVPISNHLYFYWYRQILGQKVEFLVSFYNNEISEKSEIFDDQFSVERPDGSNFTLKIRSTKLEDSAMYFCASSLRAETQYFGPGTRLLVL.

This clonotype came up a few times. The chain uses TRBV29-1 and TRBJ2-7; D could derive from TRBD1 or TRBD2 (6 bases each). CDR1 is SQVTM, CDR2 ANQGSEA, per germline. Trimming pared 4 bases from V and 3 bases from J, leaving 16 bases between. The CDR3 is 14 amino acids. The CDR3 loop reads CSVVGGEGFYEQYV. The DNA of the CDR3 is TGCAGCGTTGTCGGGGGCGAAGGATTCTACGAGCAGTACGTC.

The chain couples TRBV12-3 or TRBV12-4 to TRBJ1-1; D ambiguous. This CDR3 spans 11 amino acids. Deletions cut 7 bases from V and 2 bases from J, with 5 bases between. CDR3 loop: CASTVNTEAFF. The CDR3 DNA follows: TGTGCCAGCACGGTTAACACTGAAGCTTTCTTT.

This clonotype was observed at least ten times. The V call is TRBV28, the J call TRBJ1-5; D possibly corresponds to TRBD1 (5 bases). The CDR3 consists of 14 residues. Germline CDR1 is MDHEN and CDR2 is SYDVKM. V lost 6 bases and J lost 9, with 18 bases in between. CDR3 amino acids: CASRPTGSSRPQHF. CDR3 DNA: TGTGCCAGCAGACCTACAGGTTCAAGTCGGCCCCAGCATTTT.

Only a few counts were recorded for this clonotype. The chain recombines TRBV25-1 with TRBJ2-2, with 8 bases aligning to TRBD2. The germline V gene encodes CDR1 MGHDK and CDR2 SYGVNS. CDR3 length: 15 residues. Trimming cost V 6 bases and J 0 bases; bases outside gene matches: 3. The CDR3 is CASRAGVPNTGELFF. Here the CDR3 DNA reads TGTGCCAGCAGAGCGGGAGTACCGAACACCGGGGAGCTGTTTTTT.

J is TRBJ1-5 and V is TRBV5-4, with 9 bases matching TRBD1. This CDR3 region has 14 residues. J was trimmed by 5 bases and V by 0 bases; bases with no gene match: 0. The germline V gene has CDR1 SGHNT and CDR2 YYREEE (reference sequence). CDR3 protein: CASSLGQGDQPQHF. The CDR3 DNA is TGTGCCAGCAGCTTGGGACAGGGGGATCAGCCCCAGCATTTT.

This clonotype has at least ten counts. This chain connects TRBV28 to TRBJ2-3; possibly TRBD1 for D (5 bases). Trimming removed 6 bases at V and 2 bases at J, with 24 bases between. CDR3 size: 18 residues. Germline lookup yields CDR1 MDHEN and CDR2 SYDVKM. The CDR3 loop reads CASSPGIGRGTSTDTQYF. The DNA for the CDR3 is TGTGCCAGCAGCCCAGGGATAGGCAGAGGAACATCCACAGATACGCAGTATTTT.

This clonotype occurred many times. This chain joins TRBV5-1 and TRBJ2-3; TRBD2 matches at 9 bases. V lost 1 base, J lost 2 bases, and 11 bases stayed unmatched. The CDR3 length is 18 residues. Germline CDR1 reads SGHRS; CDR2 reads YFSETQ. The chain's CDR3 is CASSLSTPRLAATDTQYF. Written as DNA, the CDR3 is TGCGCCAGCAGCTTGAGCACTCCTCGACTAGCGGCCACAGATACGCAGTATTTT.

J is TRBJ2-1 and V is TRBV20-1; 11 positions match TRBD2. The CDR3 has 17 amino acids. The V gene end was trimmed by 3 bases and the J gene end by 1 base; junction bases not matched to a gene: 8. Germline values: CDR1 DFQATT, CDR2 SNEGSKA (reference sequence). CDR3 sequence reads: CSASPTSGSNSYNEQFF. CDR3 DNA sequence: TGCAGTGCTAGCCCTACTAGCGGGAGTAATTCCTACAATGAGCAGTTCTTC.

The table lists this clonotype with many counts. The rearrangement links TRBV4-2 to TRBJ1-2; D remains ambiguous. The CDR3 consists of 12 residues. Germline CDR1 and CDR2: LGHNA and YNFKEQ. Trimming removed 8 bases at V and 3 bases at J, with 10 bases between. This CDR3 reads CASAQEHYGYTF. In DNA form, the CDR3 reads TGTGCCAGCGCCCAGGAACACTATGGCTACACCTTC.

This clonotype occurred many times. The gene calls are TRBV19 and TRBJ2-4; D ambiguous. The CDR3 runs 13 residues. From germline, CDR1 is LNHDA and CDR2 SQIVND (reference sequence). Trimming pared 5 bases from V and 8 bases from J, leaving 13 bases between. The CDR3 reads CASSLGLAYIQYF. The CDR3 DNA sequence: TGTGCCAGTAGTCTGGGCCTTGCGTACATTCAGTACTTC.

This clonotype was counted a few times. This chain connects TRBV4-2 to TRBJ2-3; D is possibly TRBD2 (6 bases). Germline V gene data show CDR1 as LGHNA and CDR2 as YNFKEQ. The CDR3 extends over 16 amino acids. Trimming stripped 2 bases from V and 6 bases from J, with 18 bases between. The CDR3 loop is CASSQRSGRVYDTQYF. The CDR3 nucleotides are TGTGCCAGCAGCCAACGGTCCGGGAGAGTTTACGATACGCAGTATTTT.